This record covers a single T cell receptor (beta chain). Its antigen is currently not known. One base away there is no much larger clone; base qualities are not given. These data belong to a study of T cells in localized non-small cell lung cancer (dated by TCRdb to the early 2020s). At the level of the whole study: The study analyzed T cell repertoires of hundreds of early-stage NSCLC patients, comparing tumors and uninvolved tumor-adjacent lungs. The cohort was made up of around 220 treatment-naive NSCLC patients whose localized lung tumors had been resected. A mean age of approximately 66 years was recorded for the NSCLC patients, of whom 129 were male and about a hundred were female. General conclusions and limits of the study: Higher blood T cell density associated with longer overall survival, while higher adjacent-lung clonality associated with shorter survival. A median of 57 of the top 100 tumor clones were detected in paired uninvolved adjacent lung, and approximately 28 of these tumor clones were also found among the top 100 clones of the paired uninvolved adjacent lung. Because multi-region sequencing of the tumors was not done, intratumor heterogeneity could not be ruled out. Uninvolved tumor-adjacent lung showed the highest T cell clonality, higher than tumor, which suggests more focused antigenic responses in the uninvolved tumor-adjacent lung. Since the design was exploratory, TCR variables were selected using unadjusted p-values with no false-discovery rate correction.

TCR beta CDR3 regions were sequenced from DNA using the immunoSEQ Assay. In the original analysis: To compute T cell density, TCR beta template counts were normalized to usable DNA, which was estimated by amplifying housekeeping genes. Richness was estimated with the preseqR package, extrapolating to 400,000 templates for PBMC samples and 120,000 templates for tissue samples. Clonality was taken to be one minus Pielou's evenness. To identify tissue-enriched TCRs, differential abundance testing was run on productive amino-acid clonotypes with a minimum total count of 5 and an alpha of 0.1. The Jaccard Index and the Morisita Overlap Index were used to measure repertoire overlap between compartments. GLIPH grouped TCR beta CDR3s together with public tetramer-defined viral CDR3s, and a viral motif had to include at least three viral sequences and also show V-gene enrichment. In its TCRdb copy, this immuneACCESS table keeps in-frame sequences only and misses some clones. Where compared with another copy, unresolved V genes explain less than half of these, and the others have no known cause. From that table come the V and J calls and clone size; the DNA was used to work out D and trimming. This sample is represented by 20,000 to 30,000 clones; roughly nine tenths of them were singletons. The ten largest clones take up about 1% of the sample.

Looking up the germline V gene yields CDR1 SGHAT and CDR2 FQNNGV. The germline ends are 16 bases apart after V is trimmed by 1 base and J by 5 bases. Inclusive of the bounding cysteine and phenylalanine, the CDR3 is 16 residues long. Just the 48-base CDR3 DNA is kept, in frame starting at base 1. At diagnosis, tumor, uninvolved tumor-adjacent lung and peripheral blood were collected and then preserved as a mix of FFPE and fresh-frozen material. For TCR repertoire profiling, the blood samples were analyzed as peripheral blood mononuclear cells. The rearranged segments are TRBV11-2 and TRBJ2-3; the D gene is perhaps TRBD2, from 6 matching bases. Here the sequenced sample was peripheral blood, taken before any cancer treatment. This receptor was obtained from a woman between 35 and 75 years old with stage I lung adenocarcinoma. The CDR3 protein is CASSLVAGSAKDTQYF. The nucleotides read TGTGCCAGCAGCTTAGTGGCGGGGTCGGCAAAAGATACGCAGTATTTT.